These 15 T cell receptor beta chains share one sample of origin, sequenced in a study of Ad26.COV2.S vaccination and SARS-CoV-2 variants. Clones were read by immunoSEQ multiplex PCR, and TCRdb kept only the in-frame ones, dropping some. The sample carries a few hundred thousand clones, more than 75% recorded once. Sample treatment: about 20 received Ad26.COV2.S at low or high dose, single or two shots; about 5 received placebo; per-sample allocation not given. Each sample was drawn 63 days after the first injection (of vaccine or placebo). Specimen: peripheral blood, collected in a trial of Ad26.COV2.S vaccine versus placebo. The origin of the receptors is a person between 18 and 60 years old who received the Ad26.COV2.S COVID-19 vaccine or a placebo.

This clone has ten or more counts. J is TRBJ1-3 and V is TRBV12-5; possible D gene TRBD1, 5 bases. The V gene's germline CDR1 is LGHNT and CDR2 FRNRAP. The ends were cut back, 9 bases at V and 0 bases at J, with 18 bases in the middle. There are 16 residues in the CDR3. This CDR3 is CASHRDGEYSGNTIYF. CDR3 nucleotide sequence: TGTGCTAGCCACCGGGACGGAGAATACTCTGGAAACACCATATATTTT.

The chain employs TRBV9 and TRBJ1-5; possibly TRBD1 for D (6 bases). V lost 2 bases and J 1 base, leaving 10 bases between the germline ends. CDR3 length: 15 residues. The germline V gene encodes CDR1 SGDLS and CDR2 YYNGEE. The CDR3 reads CASSVLGASNQPQHF. CDR3 bases: TGTGCCAGCAGCGTCCTGGGGGCAAGCAATCAGCCCCAGCATTTT.

V and J are TRBV14 and TRBJ2-7, with D possibly TRBD1 on 5 matching bases. Trimming took off 3 bases at V and 3 bases at J, with 12 bases between the two ends. Germline loops: CDR1 SGHDN, CDR2 FVKESK. CDR3 length: 14 residues. Here the CDR3 DNA reads TGTGCCAGCAGCCACACGGACACCTACTACGAGCAGTACTTC. It codes for CASSHTDTYYEQYF. The whole variable domain, filled in from reference TRBV14 and TRBJ2-7, reads EAGVTQFPSHSVIEKGQTVTLRCDPISGHDNLYWYRRVMGKEIKFLLHFVKESKQDESGMPNNRFLAERTGGTYSTLKVQPAELEDSGVYFCASSHTDTYYEQYFGPGTRLTVT.

The rearrangement links TRBV7-9 to TRBJ1-6, with D possibly being TRBD1 (6 bases). V was pared by 5 bases and J by 7 bases, with 12 bases between. The CDR3 length is 14 residues. CDR1 is SEHNR, CDR2 FQNEAQ, per germline (reference sequence). CDR3 in DNA: TGTGCCAGCAGCCCCGGGGGGGCCAATTCACCCCTCCACTTT. Its protein is CASSPGGANSPLHF. Using reference TRBV7-9 and TRBJ1-6 for the parts outside the CDR3, the full variable domain is DTGVSQNPRHKITKRGQNVTFRCDPISEHNRLYWYRQTLGQGPEFLTYFQNEAQLEKSRLLSDRFSAERPKGSFSTLEIQRTEQGDSAMYLCASSPGGANSPLHFGNGTRLTVT.

In DNA, the CDR3 is TGTGCCAGCAGCCAACTAGCGGAGCATACGCAGTATTTT. This translates into CASSQLAEHTQYF. The rearrangement uses TRBV3-1 (or the pseudogene TRBV3-2) and TRBJ2-3; 7 bases line up with TRBD2. The CDR3 is 13 residues long. Germline assignment: CDR1 LGHDT and CDR2 YNNKEL (reference sequence). V lost 2 bases, J lost 7 bases, and 3 bases stayed unmatched.

The chain joins TRBV30 to TRBJ2-5; 8 nucleotides align to TRBD2. The CDR3 consists of 14 residues. Germline CDR1 GTSNPN, CDR2 SVGIG (reference sequence). J lost 4 bases, V lost 3 bases, and 7 bases had no gene match. Here the CDR3 reads CAWRNGGARETQYF. DNA of the CDR3: TGTGCCTGGAGAAACGGGGGGGCCCGAGAGACCCAGTACTTC.

The V gene is TRBV6-1, the J gene TRBJ1-1, with 7 bases matching TRBD1. Germline V lookup: CDR1 MNHNS, CDR2 SASEGT. The CDR3 is 13 amino acids. V lost 2 bases and J lost 9; bases outside the gene matches: 6. The CDR3 here is CASSESDRTKAFF. The CDR3 DNA is TGTGCCAGCAGTGAATCGGACAGGACAAAAGCTTTCTTT.

The chain recombines TRBV9 with TRBJ2-7; TRBD1 matches 10 bases. This CDR3 is built from 16 residues. Germline-derived CDR1 and CDR2 are SGDLS and YYNGEE. V lost 4 bases, J lost 5 bases, and 12 bases stayed unmatched. This chain's CDR3 is CASSPREGQGFHEQYF. CDR3 nucleotides: TGTGCCAGCAGCCCACGAGAGGGACAGGGGTTCCACGAGCAGTACTTC.

The V call is TRBV6-5, the J call TRBJ1-2, with D possibly TRBD1 on 5 matching bases. V dropped 7 bases and J dropped 6 bases, with 21 bases sitting between them. The CDR3 sequence is 15 residues long. Germline CDR1 is MNHEY and CDR2 is SVGAGI. The CDR3 reads CASMGPNWGIHGYTF. CDR3 nucleotide sequence: TGTGCCAGCATGGGCCCGAATTGGGGGATACATGGCTACACCTTC.

The gene calls are TRBV7-3 and TRBJ1-1; D is uncertain. CDR1 and CDR2 from the germline V gene are SGHTA and FQGTGA. Trimming shortened V by 8 bases and J by 0 bases, and 10 bases separated the two germline ends. CDR3 length equals 13 residues. CDR3 sequence: CASGLYVNTEAFF. The CDR3 DNA sequence: TGTGCCAGCGGACTATATGTGAACACTGAAGCTTTCTTT.

The chain uses TRBV3-1 (or the pseudogene TRBV3-2) and TRBJ2-7, with D tentatively TRBD2 (7 bases). Trimming stripped 2 bases from V and 4 bases from J, with 24 bases between. The CDR3 is made up of 18 amino acids. Germline V gene sequence: CDR1 LGHDT, CDR2 YNNKEL (reference sequence). CDR3 DNA: TGTGCCAGCAGCCAAATTCGGCGGGGGCCCCCCCGGTTGTACGAGCAGTACTTC. Translating gives CASSQIRRGPPRLYEQYF.

This sequence joins TRBV9 and TRBJ1-4; D remains unclear. V lost 0 bases and J 5 bases, leaving 8 bases between the germline ends. The germline V gene has CDR1 SGDLS and CDR2 YYNGEE. The CDR3 loop spans 14 amino acids. CDR3 nucleotide sequence: TGTGCCAGCAGCGTAGATGGTAACAATGAAAAACTGTTTTTT. Its protein is CASSVDGNNEKLFF.

There are a few counts of this clone. The chain links TRBV4-2 to TRBJ1-5, with D perhaps TRBD1 (6 bases). Trimming took off 1 base at V and 2 bases at J, with 15 bases between the two ends. This CDR3 is built from 17 residues. Germline V gene lookup returns CDR1 LGHNA and CDR2 YNFKEQ. The DNA of the CDR3 is TGTGCCAGCAGCCAAGGCTCAGGGGCTGGGGGCAATCAGCCCCAGCATTTT. Protein: CASSQGSGAGGNQPQHF.

Here the CDR3 reads CASRPLAGSTDTQYF. CDR3 DNA: TGTGCCAGCAGACCCCTAGCGGGGAGCACAGATACGCAGTATTTT. The rearrangement uses TRBV4-2 and TRBJ2-3; 9 bases are a match to TRBD2. V gave up 6 bases and J gave up 0 bases; unmatched junction bases: 4. Per the germline V gene, CDR1 is LGHNA and CDR2 is YNFKEQ. This CDR3 has 15 amino acids.

The rearrangement joins TRBV6-5 to TRBJ1-1; D gene uncertain. The V and J ends lost 0 bases and 7 bases respectively, with 6 bases between them. The CDR3 contains 12 residues. Germline V gene data show CDR1 as MNHEY and CDR2 as SVGAGI. The CDR3 here is CASSYSPGEAFF. CDR3 in DNA: TGTGCCAGCAGTTACTCCCCAGGTGAAGCTTTCTTT.